The 2 T cell receptor beta chains given below trace back to one sample, sequenced in a study of chemoradiotherapy in HPV16-positive cancers. The data were produced by immunoSEQ multiplex PCR, yet TCRdb's version contains in-frame clones alone and is incomplete. This table holds under 15,000 clones, around 87% found once. Material: blood, obtained from a patient who underwent chemoradiotherapy. These receptors all come from a human donor with HPV-associated anogenital cancer.

The sample holds one count of this clone. The CDR3 loop is CASSLEAGSGANVLTF. CDR3 sequence (DNA): TGCGCCAGCAGCTTGGAGGCAGGGTCTGGGGCCAACGTCCTGACTTTC. The chain is built from TRBV5-1 and TRBJ2-6; TRBD1 might be the D (5 bases). This CDR3 is built from 16 residues. Per the germline V gene, CDR1 is SGHRS and CDR2 is YFSETQ. Trimming stripped 0 bases from V and 1 base from J, with 8 bases between. The entire variable domain, with the rest obtained from reference TRBV5-1 and TRBJ2-6, is as follows: KAGVTQTPRYLIKTRGQQVTLSCSPISGHRSVSWYQQTPGQGLQFLFEYFSETQRNKGNFPGRFSGRQFSNSRSEMNVSTLELGDSALYLCASSLEAGSGANVLTFGAGSRLTVL.

This sequence joins TRBV9 and TRBJ2-2; 7 nucleotides agree with TRBD1. The CDR3 is 16 residues long. Trimming removed 3 bases from V and 4 bases from J; junction bases left unmatched: 9. Germline CDR1 reads SGDLS; CDR2 reads YYNGEE. The DNA for the CDR3 is TGTGCCAGCAGCGCCGAAGACAGGGCGGGCACCGGGGAGCTGTTTTTT. Protein product: CASSAEDRAGTGELFF.